Below are 21 T cell receptor beta chains sequenced from a single sample in a study of T-cell memory formation after mild COVID-19. TCRdb reprocessed the 5' RACE reads via MiXCR and lists one record per CDR3 protein. The sample holds some 190,000 distinct CDR3 sequences, roughly 17% seen once. Specimen: PBMCs or a T cell subset sorted from them (not recorded which). The receptor source for this set is an adult woman who had mild COVID-19 (a few samples of this study predate the infection). Cell type and time point are not known.

In its sample, this clonotype was seen a few times. CDR3: CASSLRLADTGELFF. CDR3 bases: TGTGCCAGCAGTTTACGTCTAGCGGACACCGGGGAGCTGTTTTTT. V gene TRBV12-3 or TRBV12-4 combines with J gene TRBJ2-2; TRBD2 agrees at 7 bases. V lost 2 bases and J lost 3; bases outside the gene matches: 3. The CDR3 runs 15 residues.

This clonotype appeared a few times. J is TRBJ2-5 and V is TRBV6-6; D ambiguous. CDR1 and CDR2 (germline): MNHNY, SVGAGI (reference sequence). CDR3 size: 15 residues. V shed 7 bases and J shed 0 bases, with 15 bases lying between them. As DNA, the CDR3 is TGTGCCAGCACACCACGTAGTGCAAACCAAGAGACCCAGTACTTC. Protein sequence: CASTPRSANQETQYF.

This clonotype was counted a few times. The chain joins TRBV9 to TRBJ1-1; D perhaps matches TRBD1 (5 bases). This CDR3 has 14 amino acids. The germline CDR1 and CDR2 sequences are SGDLS and YYNGEE. The V gene lost 4 bases and the J gene lost 4 bases, with 14 bases spanning the gap. CDR3 coding DNA: TGTGCCAGCAGCTTCCTCGGGGCAAGCACTGAAGCTTTCTTT. Translated: CASSFLGASTEAFF.

This rearrangement joins TRBV4-2 to TRBJ2-7, with 9 bases identical to TRBD2. This CDR3 spans 16 amino acids. The V segment lost 0 bases and the J segment 1 base; nucleotides outside the gene matches: 4. Germline CDR1 and CDR2: LGHNA and YNFKEQ. The CDR3 DNA reads TGTGCCAGCAGCCAAGATTGGACTAGCGCATCCTACGAGCAGTACTTC. Protein product: CASSQDWTSASYEQYF.

This chain joins TRBV20-1 and TRBJ1-1; maybe TRBD1 (6 bases). V lost 5 bases and J 1 base, leaving 14 bases between the germline ends. CDR3 length: 14 residues. Germline CDR1 is DFQATT and CDR2 is SNEGSKA (reference sequence). CDR3 DNA: TGCAGTGCTGCACAGACAGGATCGAACACTGAAGCTTTCTTT. Its translation is CSAAQTGSNTEAFF.

This clonotype was seen more than once but under ten times. The chain has TRBV30 and TRBJ2-2, with no clear D. The CDR3 is made up of 15 amino acids. The ends were cut back, 4 bases at V and 5 bases at J, with 17 bases in the middle. Germline loops: CDR1 GTSNPN, CDR2 SVGIG (reference sequence). The CDR3 DNA is TGTGCCTGGATGCGGCCCAGGTCCCCAACCGGGGAGCTGTTTTTT. Amino acid sequence: CAWMRPRSPTGELFF.

Concerning this clonotype itself: One junction end does not reproduce the germline sequence, and a read error may be involved. The genes are TRBV7-7 and TRBJ2-1; weak D call: TRBD1 (6 bases). The CDR3 is 14 amino acids. Germline V lookup: CDR1 SSHAT, CDR2 FNYEAQ (reference sequence). The CDR3 region is CASSLTGFDGEQFF. CDR3 sequence (DNA): TGTGCTAGCAGCTTAACAGGGTTCGATGGTGAGCAGTTCTTC. Full variable domain (remainder filled in from reference TRBV7-7 and TRBJ2-1): GAGVSQSPRYKVTKRGQDVTLRCDPISSHATLYWYQQALGQGPEFLTYFNYEAQPDKSGLPSDRFSAERPEGSISTLTIQRTEQRDSAMYRCASSLTGFDGEQFFGPGTRLTVL.

This clonotype was counted a few times. The CDR3 does not close with the conserved phenylalanine or tryptophan, likely indicating a read error. The J gene is TRBJ2-1, the V gene TRBV20-1, with 13 bases aligning to TRBD2. Per the germline V gene, CDR1 is DFQATT and CDR2 is SNEGSKA (reference sequence). The CDR3 is 14 amino acids. V shed 5 bases, J shed 5 bases, and the junction held 3 bases outside the gene matches. Here the CDR3 reads CSAEGLAGNNEQFV. In DNA, the CDR3 is TGCAGTGCTGAGGGACTAGCGGGGAACAATGAGCAGTTCGTC.

V and J are TRBV5-1 and TRBJ2-2; D perhaps matches TRBD2 (6 bases). Per germline, CDR1 SGHRS and CDR2 YFSETQ. The CDR3 is made up of 15 amino acids. Trimming shortened V by 3 bases and J by 3 bases, and 12 bases separated the two germline ends. CDR3 in amino acids: CASSSPGLYTGELFF. CDR3 coding DNA: TGCGCCAGCAGCTCACCGGGACTTTACACCGGGGAGCTGTTTTTT.

The chain combines TRBV19 with TRBJ1-6; no clear D gene. With 5 bases removed from V and 7 bases from J, the gap between germline ends came to 12 bases. In germline, CDR1 is LNHDA, CDR2 SQIVND (reference sequence). This CDR3 contains 14 residues. CDR3 coding DNA: TGTGCCAGTAGTGCCGAAAGCGGAAATTCACCCCTCCACTTT. It specifies CASSAESGNSPLHF.

The V call is TRBV20-1, the J call TRBJ1-2; D uncertain. This CDR3 is built from 13 residues. Germline CDR1 reads DFQATT; CDR2 reads SNEGSKA (reference sequence). V was trimmed by 0 bases and J by 4 bases, leaving 9 bases between them. CDR3 loop: CSARDPRSYGYTF. The CDR3 DNA is TGCAGTGCTAGAGATCCCCGATCCTATGGCTACACCTTC.

The V gene is TRBV5-1, the J gene TRBJ2-2; D gene uncertain. V was pared by 1 base and J by 1 base, with 5 bases between. The CDR3 sequence is 14 residues long. Germline CDR1 reads SGHRS; CDR2 reads YFSETQ. CDR3: CASSLWENTGELFF. The DNA of the CDR3 is TGCGCCAGCAGCTTGTGGGAGAACACCGGGGAGCTGTTTTTT.

The V call is TRBV7-9, the J call TRBJ2-4; possibly TRBD1 for D (6 bases). The CDR3 extends over 13 amino acids. CDR1 and CDR2 from the germline V gene are SEHNR and FQNEAQ (reference sequence). The ends were cut back, 1 base at V and 7 bases at J, with 8 bases in the middle. The CDR3 protein is CASSLGGLNIQYF. CDR3 DNA: TGTGCCAGCAGCTTAGGGGGGCTGAACATTCAGTACTTC.

CDR3 residues: CASSRVLAVEAFF. The CDR3 DNA reads TGTGCCAGCAGTCGGGTCCTGGCAGTCGAAGCTTTCTTT. The gene calls are TRBV12-3 or TRBV12-4 and TRBJ1-1; D uncertain. V was pared by 5 bases and J by 8 bases, with 15 bases between. CDR3 length: 13 amino acids.

This clonotype occurred a few times. The rearrangement joins TRBV5-1 to TRBJ1-1, with 8 bases aligning to TRBD1. V shed 4 bases, J shed 5 bases, and the junction held 4 bases outside the gene matches. This CDR3 is built from 13 residues. The germline V gene has CDR1 SGHRS and CDR2 YFSETQ. In nucleotides, the CDR3 is TGCGCCAGCAGCGGACAGGGTCGGACTGAAGCTTTCTTT. Its protein product is CASSGQGRTEAFF.

The CDR3 DNA follows: TGTGCCAGCAGTTTATTACTTACGAGCGATGAGCAGTTCTTC. Translating it yields CASSLLLTSDEQFF. The rearrangement links TRBV12-3 or TRBV12-4 to TRBJ2-1; D gene uncertain. This CDR3 spans 14 amino acids. The germline V and J ends were trimmed by 2 bases and 8 bases, with 13 bases remaining between them.

This clonotype was counted only a few times. V is TRBV27 and J is TRBJ2-1; D is perhaps TRBD1 or TRBD2 (6 bases each). Trimming removed 4 bases at V and 7 bases at J, with 17 bases between. Germline CDR1 and CDR2: MNHEY and SMNVEV (reference sequence). This CDR3 has 15 residues. DNA of the CDR3: TGTGCCAGCAGTTCCGGGGGCGACCCTTTTAATGAGCAGTTCTTC. Its translation is CASSSGGDPFNEQFF.

This chain joins TRBV15 and TRBJ2-1, with TRBD2 matching 9 bases. CDR3 length: 16 amino acids. Germline V gives CDR1 LNHNV, CDR2 YYDKDF (reference sequence). The V gene end was trimmed by 6 bases and the J gene end by 4 bases; junction bases not matched to a gene: 10. CDR3 in amino acids: CATRAGGLKPYNEQFF. CDR3 bases: TGTGCCACCAGAGCGGGAGGCCTCAAGCCATACAATGAGCAGTTCTTC. The full variable domain, with the rest looked up from reference TRBV15 and TRBJ2-1, is DAMVIQNPRYQVTQFGKPVTLSCSQTLNHNVMYWYQQKSSQAPKLLFHYYDKDFNNEADTPDNFQSRRPNTSFCFLDIRSPGLGDTAMYLCATRAGGLKPYNEQFFGPGTRLTVL.

V and J are TRBV5-1 and TRBJ2-2, with 8 bases fitting TRBD1. This CDR3 has 15 residues. CDR1 is SGHRS, CDR2 YFSETQ, per germline. Germline trimming cut 1 base from V and 6 bases from J; bases unmatched to any gene: 5. The CDR3 DNA sequence: TGCGCCAGCAGCTTGCAGGCAGGGGGCCCCGGGGAGCTGTTTTTT. Translating gives CASSLQAGGPGELFF.

This clonotype appeared many times. The chain carries TRBV5-1 and TRBJ2-5, with 16 bases identical to TRBD2. CDR3 length equals 17 residues. Losses at the gene ends were 4 bases for V and 5 bases for J; bases not matched to a gene: 8. Germline V CDR1 and CDR2: SGHRS, YFSETQ. CDR3 residues: CASSPGLAGGPEETQYF. CDR3 bases: TGCGCCAGCAGCCCGGGACTAGCGGGGGGGCCGGAGGAGACCCAGTACTTC. Variable domain in full (rest from reference TRBV5-1 and TRBJ2-5): KAGVTQTPRYLIKTRGQQVTLSCSPISGHRSVSWYQQTPGQGLQFLFEYFSETQRNKGNFPGRFSGRQFSNSRSEMNVSTLELGDSALYLCASSPGLAGGPEETQYFGPGTRLLVL.

The sample holds a few counts of this clonotype. CDR3 DNA sequence: TGTGCCAGCAGCTTTGACAGTTATAATTCACCCCTCCACTTT. Protein: CASSFDSYNSPLHF. This chain uses TRBV7-3 with TRBJ1-6, with a tentative D call TRBD1 (5 bases). Germline assignment: CDR1 SGHTA and CDR2 FQGTGA. The V gene lost 3 bases and the J gene lost 4 bases, with 7 bases spanning the gap. The CDR3 runs to 14 residues.